A single sample gave rise to the 28 T cell receptor beta chains below, sequenced in a study of cytomegalovirus exposure and HLA in healthy donors. The PCR was carried out with 60 Vbeta primers and 13 Jbeta primers. This table comes from immunoSEQ multiplex PCR, and its TCRdb copy is limited to in-frame clones, with some not included. The sample includes around 100,000 clones. Sequenced: PBMCs. All receptors derive from a man aged 25-45 years in good health and CMV-seronegative.

V usage is TRBV6-1 and J usage is TRBJ1-4, with D tentatively TRBD1 (6 bases). Germline lookup yields CDR1 MNHNS and CDR2 SASEGT. The CDR3 sequence is 12 residues long. CDR3 amino acids: CGAGRGEEKLFF. In nucleotides, the CDR3 is TGTGGGGCGGGCAGGGGAGAAGAAAAACTGTTTTTT.

This chain joins TRBV27 and TRBJ2-7, with 7 bases identical to TRBD2. The V segment lost 9 bases and the J segment 4 bases; nucleotides outside the gene matches: 3. CDR1 MNHEY and CDR2 SMNVEV come from the germline V gene (reference sequence). This CDR3 contains 11 residues. CDR3 bases: TGTGCCAGTCGGCGGGGGTACGAGCAGTACTTC. Protein product: CASRRGYEQYF.

The rearrangement links TRBV6-5 to TRBJ1-2, with 8 bases aligning to TRBD1. Trimming cost V 6 bases and J 6 bases; bases outside gene matches: 9. The CDR3 loop spans 14 amino acids. Per germline, CDR1 MNHEY and CDR2 SVGAGI. CDR3 amino acids: CASRRTGTLDGYTF. As DNA, the CDR3 is TGTGCCAGCAGACGGACAGGGACTCTGGATGGCTACACCTTC.

V and J are TRBV5-1 and TRBJ2-1; D perhaps matches TRBD1 (6 bases). The CDR3 totals 14 residues. Germline CDR1 reads SGHRS; CDR2 reads YFSETQ. V lost 4 bases and J 5 bases, leaving 13 bases between the germline ends. DNA of the CDR3: TGCGCCAGCAGCCTGGGGTGGGGGCACAATGAGCAGTTCTTC. This sequence encodes CASSLGWGHNEQFF.

The V call is TRBV29-1, the J call TRBJ2-3; D ambiguous. Looked up from germline, CDR1 is SQVTM and CDR2 is ANQGSEA. The CDR3 consists of 12 residues. Deletions cut 6 bases from V and 2 bases from J, with 9 bases between. CDR3 nucleotides: TGCAGCGTGACGGGTTCCACAGATACGCAGTATTTT. It yields the protein CSVTGSTDTQYF.

This rearrangement joins TRBV5-1 to TRBJ2-7; weak D call: TRBD2 (5 bases). V was pared by 3 bases and J by 7 bases, with 20 bases between. CDR1 is SGHRS, CDR2 YFSETQ, per germline. The CDR3 is 15 residues long. CDR3 loop: CASSSGIDTMWEQYF. For the CDR3, the DNA is TGCGCCAGCAGCTCGGGGATCGACACGATGTGGGAGCAGTACTTC.

The gene calls are TRBV4-3 and TRBJ1-2; D is unresolved. The CDR3 is 15 residues long. Germline V lookup: CDR1 LGHNA, CDR2 YSLEER. The germline V and J ends were trimmed by 0 bases and 4 bases, with 12 bases remaining between them. The CDR3 loop reads CASSQEVAAFYGYTF. CDR3 sequence (DNA): TGCGCCAGCAGCCAAGAAGTAGCAGCCTTCTATGGCTACACCTTC.

V usage is TRBV5-5 and J usage is TRBJ2-5, with 7 bases identical to TRBD1. Trimming took 1 base from V and 2 from J; bases not matched to a gene: 2. The germline V gene encodes CDR1 SGHKS and CDR2 YYEKEE (reference sequence). This CDR3 has 14 residues. The CDR3 protein is CASSLSQGQETQYF. In DNA form, the CDR3 reads TGTGCCAGCAGCTTGTCACAGGGGCAAGAGACCCAGTACTTC.

This chain uses TRBV18 with TRBJ1-2; tentatively, D is TRBD1 (6 bases). CDR3 length equals 14 residues. With 2 bases removed from V and 2 bases from J, the gap between germline ends came to 9 bases. Germline V gene data show CDR1 as KGHSH and CDR2 as LQKENI. The CDR3 sequence: CASSPEGGNYGYTF. The CDR3 DNA follows: TGTGCCAGCTCACCAGAGGGGGGGAACTATGGCTACACCTTC. Filled out from reference TRBV18 and TRBJ1-2, the complete variable domain reads NAGVMQNPRHLVRRRGQEARLRCSPMKGHSHVYWYRQLPEEGLKFMVYLQKENIIDESGMPKERFSAEFPKEGPSILRIQQVVRGDSAAYFCASSPEGGNYGYTFGSGTRLTVV.

This chain links TRBV21-1 with TRBJ1-2. TRBV21-1 represents a pseudogene. The CDR3 is 14 residues long. The CDR3 DNA reads as TGTGCCAGCAGCAGACTGTACAATAACTATGGCTACACCTTC. It yields the protein CASSRLYNNYGYTF.

The chain joins TRBV4-2 to TRBJ2-1, with TRBD2 as a possible D gene (6 bases). V lost 0 bases and J 9 bases, leaving 12 bases between the germline ends. The CDR3 spans 14 residues. Germline V CDR1 and CDR2: LGHNA, YNFKEQ. CDR3 nucleotide sequence: TGTGCCAGCAGCCAAGATGCTAGCGCTATTGAGCAGTTCTTC. Encoded protein: CASSQDASAIEQFF.

This chain connects TRBV27 to TRBJ2-4; D uncertain. The germline V gene has CDR1 MNHEY and CDR2 SMNVEV (reference sequence). CDR3 length equals 18 residues. Trimming shortened V by 2 bases and J by 5 bases, and 22 bases separated the two germline ends. CDR3 sequence reads: CASSLTEPLTVTQNIQYF. CDR3 sequence (DNA): TGTGCCAGCAGTTTAACGGAGCCCCTCACGGTCACCCAAAACATTCAGTACTTC.

The chain is built from TRBV7-2 and TRBJ1-2; 9 bases are a match to TRBD1. The J segment lost 5 bases and the V segment lost 5 bases, leaving 3 bases of the junction unmatched. This CDR3 has 13 residues. The germline CDR1 and CDR2 sequences are SGHTA and FQGNSA. CDR3 DNA: TGTGCCAGCAGCACGGGACAGGGATATGGCTACACCTTC. Its translation is CASSTGQGYGYTF.

The V call is TRBV28, the J call TRBJ2-7; the D gene is possibly TRBD2 (5 bases). Germline assignment: CDR1 MDHEN and CDR2 SYDVKM. Deletions cut 4 bases from V and 7 bases from J, with 14 bases between. The CDR3 is made up of 13 amino acids. The CDR3 reads CASSYNPPGEQYF. The CDR3 DNA is TGTGCCAGCAGTTATAACCCGCCGGGGGAGCAGTACTTC.

This chain uses TRBV9 with TRBJ2-7; D ambiguous. This CDR3 spans 14 amino acids. V gave up 0 bases and J gave up 0 bases, with 7 bases separating them. Germline loops: CDR1 SGDLS, CDR2 YYNGEE. CDR3 bases: TGTGCCAGCAGCGTAGTTGAGAGCTCCTACGAGCAGTACTTC. It is translated as CASSVVESSYEQYF.

The gene calls are TRBV5-6 and TRBJ1-2; D gene uncertain. The germline V and J ends were trimmed by 1 base and 8 bases, with 15 bases remaining between them. The CDR3 sequence is 14 residues long. The germline V gene has CDR1 SGHDT and CDR2 YYEEEE. The CDR3 sequence is CASSLFTSAGGYTF. The CDR3 DNA follows: TGTGCCAGCAGCTTGTTTACTTCCGCGGGGGGCTACACCTTC.

This chain uses TRBV11-2 with TRBJ2-2; 9 bases map to TRBD2. The germline V gene has CDR1 SGHAT and CDR2 FQNNGV. The CDR3 totals 17 residues. V shed 2 bases, J shed 5 bases, and the junction held 9 bases outside the gene matches. The chain's CDR3 is CASSLSLLAGSTGELFF. As DNA, the CDR3 is TGTGCCAGCAGCTTATCTTTGCTAGCGGGGAGTACCGGGGAGCTGTTTTTT.

The J gene is TRBJ1-1, the V gene TRBV7-9, with TRBD1 matching 8 bases. J gave up 4 bases and V 4 bases, and 5 bases lay outside the gene matches. The germline V gene has CDR1 SEHNR and CDR2 FQNEAQ (reference sequence). The CDR3 has 14 amino acids. The CDR3 spells CASSWGQEGTEAFF. In nucleotides, the CDR3 is TGTGCCAGCAGCTGGGGACAGGAGGGCACTGAAGCTTTCTTT.

The J gene is TRBJ2-3, the V gene TRBV5-1; D gene unclear. Trimming stripped 4 bases from V and 2 bases from J, with 5 bases between. The CDR3 consists of 12 residues. Germline V gene data show CDR1 as SGHRS and CDR2 as YFSETQ. The CDR3, as DNA: TGCGCCAGCAGCCTCCCCACAGATACGCAGTATTTT. This translates into CASSLPTDTQYF.

The chain couples TRBV19 to TRBJ1-5, with unresolved D. The V gene's germline CDR1 is LNHDA and CDR2 SQIVND (reference sequence). Trimming took off 5 bases at V and 3 bases at J, with 14 bases between the two ends. The CDR3 is 15 residues long. The CDR3 DNA follows: TGTGCCAGTAGTGCCAAAGGGAGTTTCAATCAGCCCCAGCATTTT. This translates into CASSAKGSFNQPQHF.

The chain is built from TRBV18 and TRBJ1-1, with TRBD1 matching over 7 bases. Losses at the gene ends were 5 bases for V and 2 bases for J; bases not matched to a gene: 8. The CDR3 sequence is 15 residues long. Per the germline V gene, CDR1 is KGHSH and CDR2 is LQKENI. The CDR3: CASSSGQKINTEAFF. The CDR3 bases are TGTGCCAGCTCATCGGGACAGAAGATCAACACTGAAGCTTTCTTT.

The genes are TRBV7-6 and TRBJ1-1, with 8 bases lining up with TRBD1. Per germline, CDR1 SGHVS and CDR2 FNYEAQ. This CDR3 has 12 residues. V was clipped by 5 bases and J by 9 bases; unmatched bases: 5. As DNA, the CDR3 is TGTGCCAGCAGCCTAGGACAGGGAAAAGCTTTCTTT. It translates to CASSLGQGKAFF.

The rearrangement links TRBV5-1 to TRBJ2-1; 7 bases fit TRBD1. Germline V gene sequence: CDR1 SGHRS, CDR2 YFSETQ. Trimming removed 4 bases from V and 0 bases from J; junction bases left unmatched: 7. This CDR3 has 16 residues. The chain's CDR3 is CASSLGQARSYNEQFF. The CDR3 nucleotides read TGCGCCAGCAGCCTTGGACAGGCTCGCTCCTACAATGAGCAGTTCTTC.

Concerning this clone: Relative to the germline gene, one junction end is altered; a read error may explain this. J is TRBJ2-5 and V is TRBV5-1, with D unclear. CDR1 and CDR2 (germline): SGHRS, YFSETQ. This CDR3 spans 14 amino acids. The CDR3 nucleotides read TGCGCCAACAGCTTGGCGTCAGTGGCAGAGACCCAGTACTTC. Translation: CANSLASVAETQYF.

This sequence joins TRBV5-6 and TRBJ2-3, with 7 bases lining up with TRBD1. Germline V gene data show CDR1 as SGHDT and CDR2 as YYEEEE. The CDR3 is 17 amino acids. The trim removed 4 bases at V and 3 bases at J, leaving 14 bases unmatched. The DNA of the CDR3 is TGTGCCAGCAGCCTCCAGGGGGATAGGGTCGGTACAGATACGCAGTATTTT. Amino acid sequence: CASSLQGDRVGTDTQYF.

V and J are TRBV7-9 and TRBJ2-2; tentative D call: TRBD1 (5 bases). Germline loops: CDR1 SEHNR, CDR2 FQNEAQ (reference sequence). Trimming stripped 5 bases from V and 5 bases from J, with 12 bases between. The CDR3 has 14 residues. Here the CDR3 reads CASSLSAGTGELFF. CDR3 in DNA: TGTGCCAGCAGCCTATCGGCAGGGACCGGGGAGCTGTTTTTT.

This chain links TRBV5-1 with TRBJ2-7, with 12 positions matching TRBD1. CDR1 and CDR2 from the germline V gene are SGHRS and YFSETQ. CDR3 size: 14 residues. V gave up 4 bases and J gave up 5 bases; unmatched junction bases: 4. The CDR3, as DNA: TGCGCCAGCAGCCGCGGGACAGGGGGCAACGAGCAGTACTTC. Translating gives CASSRGTGGNEQYF.

This chain links TRBV7-6 with TRBJ2-1; 9 positions match TRBD2. CDR3 length equals 17 residues. Germline-derived CDR1 and CDR2 are SGHVS and FNYEAQ. J was trimmed by 7 bases and V by 2 bases; bases with no gene match: 12. The CDR3 DNA reads TGTGCCAGCAGCTTATCCCCTCGCGGGGGGGCCTTGAATGAGCAGTTCTTC. As protein: CASSLSPRGGALNEQFF.